The following is a TCR beta chain sequence with its context. The CDR3 has 16 residues. V was pared by 5 bases and J by 6 bases, with 7 bases of the junction left unmatched. CDR1 is SEHNR and CDR2 is FQNEAQ in the germline V gene (reference sequence). The primer mix had 60 Vbeta and 13 Jbeta primers. Sequencing used immunoSEQ multiplex PCR; TCRdb keeps in-frame clones, though not all of them. This sample has about 160,000 clones; 70% to 80% occur once, and the top ten carry approximately 2.1%. This record belongs to a study of cytomegalovirus exposure and HLA in healthy donors. The sample taken for sequencing was PBMCs. The J gene is TRBJ2-3, the V gene TRBV7-9, with 14 bases that match TRBD2. The TCR was taken from a man aged 45-65 years in good health and CMV-seropositive. The CDR3 sequence is CASSGGLAGGVDTQYF. CDR3 nucleotide sequence: TGTGCCAGCAGCGGAGGACTAGCGGGGGGCGTGGATACGCAGTATTTT.